The present T cell receptor beta chain was sequenced within a study of early T cells in non-severe SARS-CoV-2 infection. Whole-study context: The sequenced material was bulk RNA from unsorted whole blood, and its chains were unpaired. Study results and limitations: Comparison of clonotypes with VDJdb favored anti-spike CD8 responses while missing private and CD4 specificities.

Trimming removed 0 bases at V and 0 bases at J, with 7 bases between. Germline-derived CDR1 and CDR2 are SGHKS and YYEKEE (reference sequence). The CDR3 extends over 15 amino acids. About this clonotype: Its specificity is unknown.

Molecules of cDNA were individually given unique molecular identifiers that were attached to them. TCRdb passed the 5' RACE reads through MiXCR, listing each CDR3 protein once. The sample has about 52,000 distinct CDR3 sequences, 8% to 8.5% seen once. This TCR came from an adult who was a healthcare worker with PCR-confirmed SARS-CoV-2 infection or an uninfected control (not recorded which). The chain combines TRBV5-5 with TRBJ1-3; D is undetermined. Sequencing was performed on whole blood. CDR3 DNA sequence: TGTGCCAGCAGCTTGGCCGTGACCTCTGGAAACACCATATATTTT. Amino acids: CASSLAVTSGNTIYF.